This T cell receptor beta chain was observed in a study of cytomegalovirus exposure and HLA in healthy donors. Study-level points and caveats: A later analysis linked a missense DCLRE1C variant to TCR beta V- and J-gene trimming.

The PCR employed 60 Vbeta primers together with 13 Jbeta primers. Generated by immunoSEQ multiplex PCR, the TCRdb table keeps only in-frame clones and is missing some. The sample gives some 110,000 clones, around 80% of which show up once; 6.1% is in the top ten. On this clone itself: The antigen remains undetermined.

Trimming removed 7 bases at V and 4 bases at J, with 11 bases between. Germline CDR1 and CDR2: MNHEY and SVGAGI. The CDR3 contains 13 residues. This chain links TRBV6-5 with TRBJ1-3; D is undetermined. The sequenced sample was PBMCs. This clonotype originated in a woman aged 45 to 65 in good health and CMV-seropositive. This CDR3 is CASTGDFGNTIYF. The CDR3 DNA reads TGTGCCAGCACCGGGGATTTCGGAAACACCATATATTTT.